The source of this T cell receptor beta chain is a study of cytomegalovirus exposure and HLA in healthy donors. A multiplex PCR was run with 60 Vbeta primers and 13 Jbeta primers. The assay was immunoSEQ multiplex PCR, and TCRdb's table has in-frame clones only and misses some. The sample has more than 150,000 clones, around three quarters seen once; the top ten hold 2% to 3%. The CDR3 runs 14 residues. Per germline, CDR1 MNHEY and CDR2 SVGAGI. The chain joins TRBV6-5 to TRBJ2-5, with D maybe TRBD1 (6 bases). The J call is in doubt because the DNA end fits TRBJ2-7 better. The receptor was isolated from a woman in her 30s in good health and CMV-seropositive. The sample consisted of PBMCs. CDR3 sequence (DNA): TGTGCCAGCAGTTACGGAGGACAGACCTACGAGCAGTACTTC. It translates to CASSYGGQTYEQYF.